This record covers a single T cell receptor beta chain. This specimen belongs to a study of OX40 agonist ivuxolimab in advanced cancers. Study-wide background: Patients were treated with intravenous ivuxolimab, dosed at 0.01 to 10 mg/kg and infused every 2 weeks. Age averaged 60 years (range about 20 to 80), and 82.7% were male.

Repertoires were generated with immunoSEQ multiplex PCR, while TCRdb's copy carries only in-frame clones and drops some. The data hold some 57,000 clones, with about 89% observed a single time. Germline CDR1 WNHNN, CDR2 SYGVQD (reference sequence). Between the trimmed V and J ends, which lost 8 bases and 0 bases, there was a span of 11 bases. CDR3 length: 13 residues. This sample comprised CD4+ or CD8+ T cells sorted from blood, obtained in a trial of the OX40 agonist ivuxolimab. The source of this sequence is an adult with an advanced solid tumor such as melanoma, head and neck, liver or kidney cancer. V usage is TRBV10-1 and J usage is TRBJ2-7, with a possible D match to TRBD2 (6 bases). CDR3 residues: CASPSSVSYEQYF. The DNA for the CDR3 is TGCGCCAGCCCCTCTAGCGTCTCCTACGAGCAGTACTTC.